Each of the 17 T cell receptor beta chains below was sequenced from the same sample in a study of vaccination effects on CD4 cells after COVID-19. Using immunoSEQ multiplex PCR, the repertoire was profiled, and TCRdb retains in-frame clones only, with some absent. The table has 25,000 to 30,000 clones, roughly four fifths seen once. These TCRs are of unknown antigen specificity. In the ViraFEST assay, antigen-specific CD4+ clonotypes were identified by expansion after peptide-pool stimulation. After more than 9 days in culture, the CD4+ T cells were isolated. As their vaccination, participants received two doses of either BNT162b2 or mRNA-1273. Source: CD4+ T cells from PBMCs cultured with HCoV-229E spike peptides, taken after COVID-19 vaccination. The receptors here all came from a human donor who received a COVID-19 vaccine.

In nucleotides, the CDR3 is TGTGCCAGCAGCCCCGGACGGTACTCTGGGGCCAACGTCCTGACTTTC. It codes for CASSPGRYSGANVLTF. V and J are TRBV7-2 and TRBJ2-6; D not resolved. The CDR3 has 16 residues. Looked up from germline, CDR1 is SGHTA and CDR2 is FQGNSA. V was trimmed by 5 bases and J by 0 bases, leaving 11 bases between them.

The rearrangement joins TRBV3-1 (or the pseudogene TRBV3-2) to TRBJ1-1; TRBD1 aligns across 11 bases. The CDR3 loop spans 18 amino acids. V trimming: 6 bases; J trimming: 2 bases; junction bases outside the gene matches: 14. Germline CDR1 is LGHDT and CDR2 is YNNKEL (reference sequence). The CDR3 region is CASRPLPGQGATNTEAFF. Here the CDR3 DNA reads TGTGCCAGCAGGCCACTCCCCGGACAGGGGGCGACTAACACTGAAGCTTTCTTT.

The rearrangement links TRBV4-1 to TRBJ1-2; D may be TRBD1 (5 bases). Trimming removed 0 bases from V and 0 bases from J, with 14 bases in between. The CDR3 sequence is 17 residues long. Germline-derived CDR1 and CDR2 are MGHRA and YSYEKL. The chain's CDR3 is CASSQDSAGGANYGYTF. The CDR3 coding sequence is TGCGCCAGCAGCCAAGATTCGGCCGGAGGGGCTAACTATGGCTACACCTTC.

By sample share, this clone is medium-sized. This chain joins TRBV12-3 or TRBV12-4 and TRBJ2-1; D not resolved. Trimming took off 6 bases at V and 5 bases at J, with 11 bases between the two ends. The CDR3 is 13 residues long. The CDR3 protein is CASRLRFHNEQFF. In DNA, the CDR3 is TGTGCCAGCAGGTTAAGGTTCCACAATGAGCAGTTCTTC.

This chain joins TRBV4-2 and TRBJ2-3; 11 bases match TRBD1. This CDR3 contains 15 residues. V shed 1 base and J 4 bases; nucleotides not matched to a gene: 1. The V gene's germline CDR1 is LGHNA and CDR2 YNFKEQ. CDR3 nucleotide sequence: TGTGCCAGCAGCCAAGGGACAGGGGGCGCAGATACGCAGTATTTT. Translated, it gives CASSQGTGGADTQYF.

This clone has only one observation. The rearrangement joins TRBV9 to TRBJ2-6; D perhaps matches TRBD1 (6 bases). Per germline, CDR1 SGDLS and CDR2 YYNGEE. The CDR3 is 16 residues long. Trimming stripped 1 base from V and 2 bases from J, with 10 bases between. The CDR3 is CASSVSSGAGANVLTF. CDR3 DNA: TGTGCCAGCAGCGTAAGTTCAGGGGCTGGGGCCAACGTCCTGACTTTC.

The chain carries TRBV19 and TRBJ1-2; the D gene is possibly TRBD1 (5 bases). Germline lookup yields CDR1 LNHDA and CDR2 SQIVND (reference sequence). V shed 2 bases and J shed 4 bases, with 11 bases lying between them. This CDR3 comprises 14 residues. CDR3 region: CASSILQGSYGYTF. CDR3 sequence (DNA): TGTGCCAGTAGTATATTGCAGGGTTCCTATGGCTACACCTTC.

The CDR3 reads CASSLASGVQETQYF. The CDR3 nucleotides read TGTGCCAGCAGCTTGGCTAGCGGGGTCCAAGAGACCCAGTACTTC. V gene TRBV5-4 combines with J gene TRBJ2-5; 9 bases match TRBD2. The CDR3 length is 15 residues. After removal of 0 bases from V and 1 base from J, the junction contained 1 base not matched to a gene. Germline V gene sequence: CDR1 SGHNT, CDR2 YYREEE (reference sequence).

This clone was seen more than once but under ten times. V gene TRBV7-8 combines with J gene TRBJ1-5, with a tentative D call TRBD1 (6 bases). The CDR3 length is 15 residues. Germline CDR1 and CDR2: SGHVS and FQNEAQ. Trimming stripped 5 bases from V and 4 bases from J, with 15 bases between. CDR3 bases: TGTGCCAGCAGCCCAGGGGCCAGTTTTAATCAGCCCCAGCATTTT. It specifies CASSPGASFNQPQHF.

The V and J genes are TRBV7-8 and TRBJ2-7, with D perhaps matching TRBD1 or TRBD2 (5 bases each). CDR1 is SGHVS and CDR2 is FQNEAQ in the germline V gene. V lost 0 bases to trimming and J lost 2 bases, with 17 bases between them. This CDR3 spans 17 amino acids. The CDR3 here is CASSLAKWGRRTYEQYF. As DNA, the CDR3 is TGTGCCAGCAGCTTAGCAAAGTGGGGACGGAGAACCTACGAGCAGTACTTC.

This clone was counted only a few times. The V call is TRBV10-3, the J call TRBJ2-1; maybe TRBD2 (7 bases). V lost 2 bases, J lost 0 bases, and 11 bases lay in between. Per the germline V gene, CDR1 is ENHRY and CDR2 is SYGVKD. The CDR3 is 16 residues long. The CDR3 loop reads CAISERGGGSYNEQFF. CDR3 sequence (DNA): TGTGCCATCAGTGAGAGGGGGGGCGGCTCCTACAATGAGCAGTTCTTC.

The chain uses TRBV27 and TRBJ1-5; 8 nucleotides align to TRBD1. The CDR3 has 15 residues. Looked up from germline, CDR1 is MNHEY and CDR2 is SMNVEV (reference sequence). V shed 0 bases, J shed 6 bases, and the junction held 4 bases outside the gene matches. CDR3 nucleotides: TGTGCCAGCAGTTTATCAGACAGGGGACTTCAGCCCCAGCATTTT. Translating it yields CASSLSDRGLQPQHF.

This chain links TRBV5-1 with TRBJ2-7, with 10 bases identical to TRBD2. This CDR3 is built from 15 residues. With 7 bases clipped from V and 5 bases from J, the junction kept 12 bases outside the gene matches. The germline CDR1 and CDR2 sequences are SGHRS and YFSETQ. CDR3 sequence: CASSLSGGAVDEQYF. The CDR3 region has the DNA TGCGCCAGCTCCCTCAGCGGGGGGGCGGTCGACGAGCAGTACTTC.

This clone has only one observation. The genes are TRBV9 and TRBJ1-3; 7 nucleotides match TRBD1. Looked up from germline, CDR1 is SGDLS and CDR2 is YYNGEE. Germline trimming cut 3 bases from V and 4 bases from J; bases unmatched to any gene: 19. The CDR3 runs 19 residues. The CDR3 bases are TGTGCCAGCAGCGAGAGGGACATTCTGGACAGGTTCGGGGGAAACACCATATATTTT. Amino acids: CASSERDILDRFGGNTIYF.

This chain joins TRBV7-2 and TRBJ1-6; D is unresolved. CDR1 is SGHTA, CDR2 FQGNSA, per germline. The CDR3 sequence is 16 residues long. The ends were cut back, 6 bases at V and 0 bases at J, with 12 bases in the middle. The CDR3 DNA is TGTGCCAGCAGGGAGAGAGGTAGCTCCTATAATTCACCCCTCCACTTT. Its translation: CASRERGSSYNSPLHF.

This clone turned up a few times. V is TRBV24-1 and J is TRBJ2-1; no firm D call. The CDR3 loop spans 11 amino acids. Per the germline V gene, CDR1 is KGHDR and CDR2 is SFDVKD. With 5 bases removed from V and 7 bases from J, the gap between germline ends came to 5 bases. The DNA of the CDR3 is TGTGCCACCAGTGCAGGTAATGAGCAGTTCTTC. Protein: CATSAGNEQFF.

This chain links TRBV6-6 with TRBJ2-1; 16 bases map to TRBD2. The CDR3 length is 15 residues. The V gene's germline CDR1 is MNHNY and CDR2 SVGAGI (reference sequence). V was pared by 5 bases and J by 9 bases, with 4 bases of the junction left unmatched. Here the CDR3 reads CASSIGTSGGVEQFF. DNA for the CDR3: TGTGCCAGCAGTATTGGGACTAGCGGGGGGGTTGAGCAGTTCTTC.